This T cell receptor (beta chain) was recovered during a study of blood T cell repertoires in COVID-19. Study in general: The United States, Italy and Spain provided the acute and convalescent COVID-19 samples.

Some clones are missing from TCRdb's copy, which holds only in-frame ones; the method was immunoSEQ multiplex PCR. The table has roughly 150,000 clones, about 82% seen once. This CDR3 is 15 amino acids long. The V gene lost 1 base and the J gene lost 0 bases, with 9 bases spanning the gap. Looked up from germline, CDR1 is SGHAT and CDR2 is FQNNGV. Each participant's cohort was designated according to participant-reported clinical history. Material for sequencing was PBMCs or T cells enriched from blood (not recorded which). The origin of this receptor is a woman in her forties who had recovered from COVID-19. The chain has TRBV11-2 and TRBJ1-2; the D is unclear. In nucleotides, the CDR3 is TGTGCCAGCAGCTTAGCACTCCTAGCTAACTATGGCTACACCTTC. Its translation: CASSLALLANYGYTF.